This T cell receptor (beta chain) was found in a study of T cell responses to AZD1222 COVID-19 vaccine. Generated by immunoSEQ multiplex PCR, the TCRdb table keeps only in-frame clones and is missing some. The sample contains fewer than 110,000 clones, just over 85% of which appear only once. This CDR3 region has 15 residues. Germline V gene data show CDR1 as LNHDA and CDR2 as SQIVND (reference sequence). V shed 7 bases and J 1 base; nucleotides not matched to a gene: 6. This TCR was sampled from an adult in good health. The chain recombines TRBV19 with TRBJ2-3; 9 nucleotides align to TRBD2. The sequences come from peripheral blood, collected on day 0 of AZD1222 vaccination. CDR3 in DNA: TGTGCCAGTACCCCTAGCGGGACCCGCACAGATACGCAGTATTTT. This sequence encodes CASTPSGTRTDTQYF.